Sequencing of this TCR beta chain was carried out in a study of PD-1 blockade in classical Hodgkin lymphoma. A note on this clone: Its target is not known.

The CDR3 is 16 amino acids. Germline-derived CDR1 and CDR2 are SGHRS and YFSETQ. J gave up 7 bases and V 0 bases, and 8 bases lay outside the gene matches. Time point of the sample: cycle 4 day 1 (C4D1), after five to seven weeks of nivolumab. Each patient's relapse followed autologous stem cell transplantation, and brentuximab vedotin exposure varied. Thawed PBMCs were the source of CD4+ T cells, purified by magnetic negative selection. Best responses included complete response and partial response; otherwise, the best response was progressive disease. Here immunoSEQ multiplex PCR was the method, and the copy in TCRdb shows in-frame clones only, minus some. The sample yields about 30,000 clones, about 85% seen once. Notes on the study in general: Baseline TCR diversity was reportedly lower in newly diagnosed patients than in healthy donors. It was reported as lower still in relapsed/refractory patients. Prior to therapy, complete responders displayed diversity much like that of newly diagnosed patients.

The sequence was obtained from a human donor with classical Hodgkin lymphoma. The sequencing here drew on CD4+ T cells from blood, taken before the fourth cycle of nivolumab. The chain joins TRBV5-1 to TRBJ2-1; TRBD1 matches 9 bases. As DNA, the CDR3 is TGCGCCAGCAGCTTGGGCGGGACAGGGAGGATAAATGAGCAGTTCTTC. Protein: CASSLGGTGRINEQFF.